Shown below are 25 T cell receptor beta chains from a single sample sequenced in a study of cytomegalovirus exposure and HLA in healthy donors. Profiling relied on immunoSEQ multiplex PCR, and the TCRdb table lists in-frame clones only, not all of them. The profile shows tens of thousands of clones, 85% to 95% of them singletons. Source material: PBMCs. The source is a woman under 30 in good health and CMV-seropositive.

The DNA for the CDR3 is TGTGCCAGCCAGCCGGGGAGGAACACCGGGGAGCTGTTTTTT. Translated, it gives CASQPGRNTGELFF. The chain links TRBV9 to TRBJ2-2, with a tentative D call TRBD2 (5 bases). Trimming cost V 7 bases and J 1 base, with 11 bases left between them. Germline V lookup: CDR1 SGDLS, CDR2 YYNGEE. CDR3 size: 14 residues.

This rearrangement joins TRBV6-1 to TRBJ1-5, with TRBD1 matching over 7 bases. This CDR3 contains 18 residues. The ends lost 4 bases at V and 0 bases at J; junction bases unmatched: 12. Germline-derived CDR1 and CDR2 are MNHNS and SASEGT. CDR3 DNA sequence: TGTGCCAGCAGTGCTGGGACAGCCACCCTATTTAGCAATCAGCCCCAGCATTTT. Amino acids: CASSAGTATLFSNQPQHF.

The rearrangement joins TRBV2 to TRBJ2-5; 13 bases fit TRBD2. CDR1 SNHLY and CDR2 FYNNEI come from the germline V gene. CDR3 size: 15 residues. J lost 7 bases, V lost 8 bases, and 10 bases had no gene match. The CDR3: CASRLLAGGRGTQYF. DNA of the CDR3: TGTGCCAGCCGATTACTAGCGGGGGGGCGGGGGACCCAGTACTTC.

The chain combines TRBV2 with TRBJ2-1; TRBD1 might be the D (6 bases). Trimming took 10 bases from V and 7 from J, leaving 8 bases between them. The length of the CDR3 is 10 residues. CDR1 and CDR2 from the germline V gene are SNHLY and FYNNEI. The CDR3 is CATTGNEQFF. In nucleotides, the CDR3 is TGTGCCACCACAGGGAATGAGCAGTTCTTC. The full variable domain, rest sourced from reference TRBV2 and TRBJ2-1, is EPEVTQTPSHQVTQMGQEVILRCVPISNHLYFYWYRQILGQKVEFLVSFYNNEISEKSEIFDDQFSVERPDGSNFTLKIRSTKLEDSAMYFCATTGNEQFFGPGTRLTVL.

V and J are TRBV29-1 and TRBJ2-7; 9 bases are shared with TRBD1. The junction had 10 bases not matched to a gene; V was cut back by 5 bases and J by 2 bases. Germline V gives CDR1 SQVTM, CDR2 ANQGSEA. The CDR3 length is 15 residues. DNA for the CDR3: TGCAGCGTTCATATACCGGGACAGGGAACCTACGAGCAGTACTTC. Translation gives CSVHIPGQGTYEQYF.

The CDR3 here is CASSPIDFGELFF. CDR3 bases: TGTGCCAGCAGCCCAATAGACTTCGGGGAGCTGTTTTTT. The V call is TRBV11-2, the J call TRBJ2-2, with D uncertain. The CDR3 totals 13 residues. Germline V gene data show CDR1 as SGHAT and CDR2 as FQNNGV. V lost 5 bases, J lost 7 bases, and 11 bases lay in between.

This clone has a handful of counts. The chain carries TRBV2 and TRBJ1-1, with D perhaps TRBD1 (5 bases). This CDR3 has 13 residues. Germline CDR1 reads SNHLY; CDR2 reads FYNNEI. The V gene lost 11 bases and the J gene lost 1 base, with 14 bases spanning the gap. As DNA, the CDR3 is TGTGCCGGATGCCGGGACTCGAACACTGAAGCTTTCTTT. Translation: CAGCRDSNTEAFF.

The CDR3 here is CASSEASETQYF. The CDR3 nucleotides are TGTGCCAGCAGTGAAGCCTCAGAGACCCAGTACTTC. The chain joins TRBV6-1 to TRBJ2-5; no definite D call. Trimming took 0 bases from V and 4 from J, leaving 3 bases between them. CDR1 MNHNS and CDR2 SASEGT come from the germline V gene. The CDR3 contains 12 residues.

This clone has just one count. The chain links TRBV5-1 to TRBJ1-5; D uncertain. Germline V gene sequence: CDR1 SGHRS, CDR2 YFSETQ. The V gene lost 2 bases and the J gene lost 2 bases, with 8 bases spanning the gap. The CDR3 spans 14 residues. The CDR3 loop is CASSLGGGNQPQHF. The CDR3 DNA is TGCGCCAGCAGCTTAGGAGGCGGCAATCAGCCCCAGCATTTT.

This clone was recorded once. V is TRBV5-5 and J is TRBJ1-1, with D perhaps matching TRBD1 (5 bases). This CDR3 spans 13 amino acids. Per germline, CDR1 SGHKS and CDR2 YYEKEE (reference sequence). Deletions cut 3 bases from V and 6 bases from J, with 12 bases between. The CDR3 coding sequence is TGTGCCAGCAGCTCCGGGGGGTCCCCTGAAGCTTTCTTT. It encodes CASSSGGSPEAFF. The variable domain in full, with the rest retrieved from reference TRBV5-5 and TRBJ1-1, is DAGVTQSPTHLIKTRGQQVTLRCSPISGHKSVSWYQQVLGQGPQFIFQYYEKEERGRGNFPDRFSARQFPNYSSELNVNALLLGDSALYLCASSSGGSPEAFFGQGTRLTVV.

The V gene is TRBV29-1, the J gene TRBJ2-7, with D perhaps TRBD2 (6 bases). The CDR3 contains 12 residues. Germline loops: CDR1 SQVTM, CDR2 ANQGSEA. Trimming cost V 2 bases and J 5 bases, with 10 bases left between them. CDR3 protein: CSVEREADEQYF. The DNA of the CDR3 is TGCAGCGTTGAAAGGGAGGCGGACGAGCAGTACTTC.

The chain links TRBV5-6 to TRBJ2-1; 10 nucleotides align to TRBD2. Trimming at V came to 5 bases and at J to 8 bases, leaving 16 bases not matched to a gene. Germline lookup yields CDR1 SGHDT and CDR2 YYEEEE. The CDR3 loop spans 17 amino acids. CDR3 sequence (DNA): TGTGCCAGCAGTTCTCTGCTAGCGGGAGTAGTTACGGATGAGCAGTTCTTC. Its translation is CASSSLLAGVVTDEQFF.

The CDR3 sequence is CASSLGGSNPYNEQFF. For the CDR3, the DNA is TGTGCCAGCAGTTTGGGGGGGTCCAACCCTTACAATGAGCAGTTCTTC. The chain employs TRBV27 and TRBJ2-1; 7 bases align to TRBD2. The CDR3 has 16 residues. CDR1 is MNHEY and CDR2 is SMNVEV in the germline V gene (reference sequence). V lost 3 bases to trimming and J lost 4 bases; unmatched junction nucleotides: 9.

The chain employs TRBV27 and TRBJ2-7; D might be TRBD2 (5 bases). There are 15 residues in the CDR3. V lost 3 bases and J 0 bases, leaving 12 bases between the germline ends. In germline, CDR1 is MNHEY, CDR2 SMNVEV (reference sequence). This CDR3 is CASSFRAASSYEQYF. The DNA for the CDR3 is TGTGCCAGCAGTTTCCGAGCGGCCAGCTCCTACGAGCAGTACTTC.

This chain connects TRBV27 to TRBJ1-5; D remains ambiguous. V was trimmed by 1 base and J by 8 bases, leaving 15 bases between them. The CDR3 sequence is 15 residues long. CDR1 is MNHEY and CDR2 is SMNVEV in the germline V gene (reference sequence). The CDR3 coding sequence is TGTGCCAGCAGTTTATACAACGTCCCCGGGGAGCCCCAGCATTTT. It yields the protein CASSLYNVPGEPQHF.

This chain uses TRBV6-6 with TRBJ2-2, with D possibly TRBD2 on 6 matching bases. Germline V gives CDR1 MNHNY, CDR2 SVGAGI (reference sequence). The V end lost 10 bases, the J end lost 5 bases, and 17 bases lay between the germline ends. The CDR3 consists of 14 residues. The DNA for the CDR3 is TGTGCCACTCGCCCCATCGCGGGGACCGGGGAGCTGTTTTTT. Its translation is CATRPIAGTGELFF.

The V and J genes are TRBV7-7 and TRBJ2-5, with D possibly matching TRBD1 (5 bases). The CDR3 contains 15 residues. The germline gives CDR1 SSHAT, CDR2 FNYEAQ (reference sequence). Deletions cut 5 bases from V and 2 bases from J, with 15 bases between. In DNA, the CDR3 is TGTGCCAGCAGCGACCTTGGACACTCTCAAGAGACCCAGTACTTC. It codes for CASSDLGHSQETQYF.

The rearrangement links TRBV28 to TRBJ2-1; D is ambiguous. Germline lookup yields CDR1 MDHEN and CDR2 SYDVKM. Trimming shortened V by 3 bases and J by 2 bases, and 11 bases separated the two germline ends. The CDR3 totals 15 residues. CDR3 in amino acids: CASSFEAATYNEQFF. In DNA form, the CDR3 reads TGTGCCAGCAGTTTCGAGGCGGCTACCTACAATGAGCAGTTCTTC.

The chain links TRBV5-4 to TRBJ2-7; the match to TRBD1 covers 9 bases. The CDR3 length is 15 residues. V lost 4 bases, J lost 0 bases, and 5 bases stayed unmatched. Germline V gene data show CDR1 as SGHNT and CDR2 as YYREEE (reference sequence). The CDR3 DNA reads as TGTGCCAGCAGCGGGACAGGGAGGGACTCCTACGAGCAGTACTTC. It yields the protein CASSGTGRDSYEQYF.

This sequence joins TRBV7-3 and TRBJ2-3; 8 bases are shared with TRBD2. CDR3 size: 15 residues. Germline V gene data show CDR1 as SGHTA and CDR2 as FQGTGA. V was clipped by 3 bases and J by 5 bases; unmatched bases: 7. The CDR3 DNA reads TGTGCCAGCAGCTTTAACGGGGGGGTAGAAGATACGCAGTATTTT. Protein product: CASSFNGGVEDTQYF.

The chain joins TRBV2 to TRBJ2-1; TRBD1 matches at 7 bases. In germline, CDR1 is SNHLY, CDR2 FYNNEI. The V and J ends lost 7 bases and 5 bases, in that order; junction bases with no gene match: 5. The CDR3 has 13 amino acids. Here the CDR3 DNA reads TGTGCCAGCACTAGGGGGCTGAACAATGAGCAGTTCTTC. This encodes CASTRGLNNEQFF.

As DNA, the CDR3 is TGTGCCTGGAGGCAGGGGGATAGAAACACCATATATTTT. Translated, it gives CAWRQGDRNTIYF. The chain links TRBV30 to TRBJ1-3; 7 bases are shared with TRBD1. The CDR3 is 13 residues long. Germline trimming cut 3 bases from V and 5 bases from J; bases unmatched to any gene: 4. In germline, CDR1 is GTSNPN, CDR2 SVGIG (reference sequence).

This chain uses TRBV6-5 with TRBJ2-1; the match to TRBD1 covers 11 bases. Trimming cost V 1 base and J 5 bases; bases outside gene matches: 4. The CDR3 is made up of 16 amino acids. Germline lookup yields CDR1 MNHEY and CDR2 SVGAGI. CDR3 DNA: TGTGCCAGCAGTTACTGGACAGGGGGCCTGGACAATGAGCAGTTCTTC. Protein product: CASSYWTGGLDNEQFF.

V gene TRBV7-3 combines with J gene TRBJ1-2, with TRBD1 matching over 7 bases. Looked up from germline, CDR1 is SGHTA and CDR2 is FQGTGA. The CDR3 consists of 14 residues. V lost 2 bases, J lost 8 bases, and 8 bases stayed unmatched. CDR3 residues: CASSLQGGSGGYTF. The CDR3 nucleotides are TGTGCCAGCAGCTTACAGGGGGGATCGGGCGGCTACACCTTC.

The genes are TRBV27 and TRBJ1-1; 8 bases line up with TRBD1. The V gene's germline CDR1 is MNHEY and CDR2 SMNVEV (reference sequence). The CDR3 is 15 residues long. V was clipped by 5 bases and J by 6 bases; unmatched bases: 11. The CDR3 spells CASSAQQGGHAEAFF. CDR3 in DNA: TGTGCCAGCAGTGCCCAACAGGGGGGGCACGCTGAAGCTTTCTTT.